This entry lists 17 T cell receptor beta chains sequenced from one sample in a study of blood T cell repertoires in COVID-19. The data were produced by immunoSEQ multiplex PCR, yet TCRdb's version contains in-frame clones alone and is incomplete. The sample holds about 270,000 clones, around four fifths seen once. Material: peripheral blood. The receptors derive from a woman in her forties or fifties with active or convalescent COVID-19.

This chain connects TRBV30 to TRBJ2-7, with D possibly TRBD2 on 5 matching bases. The ends were cut back, 0 bases at V and 6 bases at J, with 15 bases in the middle. The CDR3 is 14 amino acids. Germline V gene data show CDR1 as GTSNPN and CDR2 as SVGIG (reference sequence). This CDR3 reads CAWSVLTRVGEQYF. The CDR3 region has the DNA TGTGCCTGGAGTGTCCTAACGAGGGTTGGCGAGCAGTACTTC. Supplemented by reference TRBV30 and TRBJ2-7, the full variable domain reads SQTIHQWPATLVQPVGSPLSLECTVEGTSNPNLYWYRQAAGRGLQLLFYSVGIGQISSEVPQNLSASRPQDRQFILSSKKLLLSDSGFYLCAWSVLTRVGEQYFGPGTRLTVT.

This rearrangement joins TRBV10-3 to TRBJ2-7; 13 bases are shared with TRBD2. CDR1 and CDR2 (germline): ENHRY, SYGVKD. There are 15 residues in the CDR3. V was clipped by 6 bases and J by 5 bases; unmatched bases: 7. CDR3 nucleotides: TGTGCCATCAGGAAGGGACTAGCGGGATATGACGAGCAGTACTTC. Translated, it gives CAIRKGLAGYDEQYF.

This clone was counted a few times. The chain joins TRBV2 to TRBJ1-2; no firm D call. The CDR3 has 12 amino acids. Germline V gene lookup returns CDR1 SNHLY and CDR2 FYNNEI. The germline V and J ends were trimmed by 3 bases and 4 bases, with 6 bases remaining between them. The CDR3 here is CASSDPGYGYTF. CDR3 bases: TGTGCCAGCAGTGATCCAGGCTATGGCTACACCTTC.

This chain connects TRBV19 to TRBJ2-7; the D gene is possibly TRBD1 (5 bases). Germline V gene data show CDR1 as LNHDA and CDR2 as SQIVND (reference sequence). Trimming left V 4 bases short and J 4 bases short, with 17 bases between. This CDR3 spans 15 amino acids. The chain's CDR3 is CASSKHGQQGYEQYF. The CDR3 nucleotides read TGTGCCAGTAGTAAACACGGGCAGCAGGGTTACGAGCAGTACTTC.

J is TRBJ1-2 and V is TRBV27, with D maybe TRBD1 (5 bases). Trimming stripped 7 bases from V and 5 bases from J, with 23 bases between. This CDR3 is built from 16 residues. CDR1 is MNHEY, CDR2 SMNVEV, per germline (reference sequence). CDR3 amino acids: CASMGTGVSGPYGYTF. In nucleotides, the CDR3 is TGTGCCAGCATGGGGACGGGGGTCTCCGGTCCGTATGGCTACACCTTC.

The CDR3 is CASSVNRNSYNEQFF. For the CDR3, the DNA is TGTGCCAGCAGCGTAAATAGAAACTCCTACAATGAGCAGTTCTTC. This chain connects TRBV9 to TRBJ2-1; D not resolved. CDR1 and CDR2 from the germline V gene are SGDLS and YYNGEE. CDR3 size: 15 residues. The V and J ends lost 1 base and 0 bases respectively, with 8 bases between them.

This chain joins TRBV15 and TRBJ2-3, with D possibly TRBD2 on 6 matching bases. The CDR3 has 16 amino acids. The germline CDR1 and CDR2 sequences are LNHNV and YYDKDF (reference sequence). V was clipped by 0 bases and J by 3 bases, with 13 bases between them. CDR3: CATSREGGARTDTQYF. CDR3 DNA sequence: TGTGCCACCAGCAGAGAGGGGGGAGCACGAACAGATACGCAGTATTTT.

Many counts were recorded for this clone. The same CDR3 is also encoded by other DNA sequences in this sample. CDR3 sequence reads: CASSPGKAYGYTF. The CDR3 coding sequence is TGTGCCAGCAGCCCCGGGAAGGCCTATGGCTACACCTTC. The rearrangement uses TRBV28 and TRBJ1-2; D gene ambiguous. Germline V lookup: CDR1 MDHEN, CDR2 SYDVKM. The CDR3 runs 13 residues. V gave up 6 bases and J gave up 4 bases, with 12 bases separating them.

The V call is TRBV11-3, the J call TRBJ2-1; tentatively, D is TRBD2 (5 bases). V gave up 5 bases and J gave up 5 bases, with 7 bases separating them. From germline, CDR1 is SGHNT and CDR2 YENEEA. This CDR3 is 12 amino acids long. CDR3 loop: CASSPGDNEQFF. CDR3 DNA: TGTGCCAGCAGCCCCGGGGACAATGAGCAGTTCTTC.

V usage is TRBV27 and J usage is TRBJ2-1; 8 bases map to TRBD2. Germline CDR1 reads MNHEY; CDR2 reads SMNVEV (reference sequence). V shed 2 bases and J 6 bases; nucleotides not matched to a gene: 6. This CDR3 has 15 residues. CDR3 DNA sequence: TGTGCCAGCAGTTTAGCGGGAGGATTCGGCAATGAGCAGTTCTTC. It is translated as CASSLAGGFGNEQFF.

This clone was observed once. This chain links TRBV7-9 with TRBJ1-6, with TRBD1 identical over 10 bases. CDR3 length: 18 residues. Germline CDR1 SEHNR, CDR2 FQNEAQ (reference sequence). V lost 3 bases and J lost 5; bases outside the gene matches: 10. The DNA of the CDR3 is TGTGCCAGCAGCTTTGAGGGACAGGGGTTCAGTCATAATTCACCCCTCCACTTT. Protein product: CASSFEGQGFSHNSPLHF.

V gene TRBV15 combines with J gene TRBJ1-2; 10 bases agree with TRBD1. The CDR3 consists of 15 residues. CDR1 and CDR2 (germline): LNHNV, YYDKDF (reference sequence). Germline trimming cut 0 bases from V and 5 bases from J; bases unmatched to any gene: 3. CDR3 coding DNA: TGTGCCACCAGCAGAGATCCGGGACAGGGGTATGGCTACACCTTC. Residues: CATSRDPGQGYGYTF.

The chain joins TRBV5-5 to TRBJ1-1, with a weak D call TRBD1 (5 bases). The CDR3 extends over 16 amino acids. Germline values: CDR1 SGHKS, CDR2 YYEKEE (reference sequence). V lost 3 bases and J lost 2, with 17 bases in between. DNA for the CDR3: TGTGCCAGCAGCTCGCCCGGCGGGACGGGCAACACTGAAGCTTTCTTT. Translating gives CASSSPGGTGNTEAFF.

The V and J genes are TRBV19 and TRBJ1-4; perhaps TRBD1 as D (5 bases). From germline, CDR1 is LNHDA and CDR2 SQIVND (reference sequence). This CDR3 has 15 residues. The V end lost 1 base, the J end lost 8 bases, and 14 bases lay between the germline ends. The chain's CDR3 is CASSIGGGMVEKLFF. CDR3 DNA sequence: TGTGCCAGTAGTATAGGCGGGGGTATGGTCGAAAAACTGTTTTTT.

This chain's CDR3 is CASSYRDSSGNTIYF. CDR3 sequence (DNA): TGTGCCAGCAGCTACCGGGACAGCTCTGGAAACACCATATATTTT. V gene TRBV7-6 combines with J gene TRBJ1-3; 7 bases are a match to TRBD1. Per germline, CDR1 SGHVS and CDR2 FNYEAQ. V gave up 4 bases and J gave up 0 bases; unmatched junction bases: 3. This CDR3 region has 15 residues.

The chain has TRBV4-1 and TRBJ2-7; 8 bases agree with TRBD2. CDR3 length: 16 residues. V was clipped by 0 bases and J by 2 bases; unmatched bases: 6. Germline lookup yields CDR1 MGHRA and CDR2 YSYEKL. This CDR3 is CASSQDTLAETYEQYF. CDR3 coding DNA: TGCGCCAGCAGCCAAGATACACTAGCGGAGACCTACGAGCAGTACTTC.

V and J are TRBV6-5 and TRBJ1-2; the match to TRBD1 covers 8 bases. The CDR3 runs to 12 residues. Trimming took 10 bases from V and 4 from J; bases not matched to a gene: 5. The germline V gene encodes CDR1 MNHEY and CDR2 SVGAGI. The CDR3 DNA reads as TGTGCCATCCAGGACAGGGCCTATGGCTACACCTTC. This gives the protein CAIQDRAYGYTF.